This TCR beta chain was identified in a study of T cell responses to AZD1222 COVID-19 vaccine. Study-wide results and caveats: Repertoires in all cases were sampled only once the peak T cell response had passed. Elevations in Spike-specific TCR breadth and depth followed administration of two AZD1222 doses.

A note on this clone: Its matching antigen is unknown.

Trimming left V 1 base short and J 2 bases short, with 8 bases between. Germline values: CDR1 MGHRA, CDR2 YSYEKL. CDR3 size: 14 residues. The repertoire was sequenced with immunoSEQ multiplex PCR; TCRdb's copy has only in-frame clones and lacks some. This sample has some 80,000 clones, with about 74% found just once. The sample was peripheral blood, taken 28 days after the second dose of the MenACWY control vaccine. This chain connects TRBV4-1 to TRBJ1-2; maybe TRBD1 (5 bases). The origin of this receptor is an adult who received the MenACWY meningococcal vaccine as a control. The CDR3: CASSQVGANYGYTF. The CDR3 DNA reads TGCGCCAGCAGCCAAGTAGGGGCCAACTATGGCTACACCTTC.